These T cell receptor beta chains were read from a single sample in a study of PD-L1 blockade in urothelial cancer. TCRdb's table, derived via immunoSEQ multiplex PCR, lists solely in-frame clones and lacks some. The profile shows about 45,000 clones, about nine tenths of them singletons. Sequenced here: PBMCs, sampled around atezolizumab (anti-PD-L1) treatment. Receptors originate from a man older than 75 with urothelial cancer. The CDR3 runs from the conserved cysteine through the conserved F or W. Each record gives: clone size, D gene, J gene, V gene, CDR3 protein, CDR3 DNA. A D gene is named only where the DNA matches it firmly. The size of a clone is reported for some rows only, either as once, few or many, or as a class for expanded clones.

>-|TRBD1|TRBJ2-7|TRBV30
CAWSALDRDGEQYF
TGTGCCTGGAGTGCCCTGGACAGGGACGGCGAGCAGTACTTC
>once|TRBD2|TRBJ2-5|TRBV9
CASSVGVGGQETQYF
TGTGCCAGCAGCGTAGGGGTGGGAGGGCAAGAGACCCAGTACTTC
>-|-|TRBJ1-1|TRBV5-1
CASSFRGGTEAFF
TGCGCCAGCAGCTTCAGGGGAGGGACTGAAGCTTTCTTT
>-|TRBD1|TRBJ2-1|TRBV11-2
CASSLVVTGGGNEQFF
TGTGCCAGCAGCTTAGTTGTGACAGGGGGTGGAAATGAGCAGTTCTTC
>-|-|TRBJ1-3|TRBV9
CASSPVEPFSGNTIYF
TGTGCCAGCAGCCCAGTGGAGCCCTTCTCTGGAAACACCATATATTTT
>-|-|TRBJ1-1|TRBV19
CASSSGALGDTEAFF
TGTGCCAGTAGTTCGGGTGCCCTAGGGGACACTGAAGCTTTCTTT
>once|TRBD2|TRBJ2-3|TRBV19
CASSIDVTSGGTDTQYF
TGTGCCAGTAGTATAGATGTGACTAGCGGGGGCACAGATACGCAGTATTTT
>-|TRBD2|TRBJ2-5|TRBV7-7
CASSSPREGETQYF
TGTGCCAGCAGCTCCCCCCGGGAGGGAGAGACCCAGTACTTC
>-|TRBD2|TRBJ2-1|TRBV5-1
CASSLDRASGYNEQFF
TGCGCCAGCAGCTTGGATAGGGCTAGCGGGTACAATGAGCAGTTCTTC
>-|-|TRBJ2-3|TRBV9
CASSPRGDTQYF
TGTGCCAGCAGCCCCCGGGGGGATACGCAGTATTTT
>-|TRBD1|TRBJ1-1|TRBV5-6
CASSFRTGLNTEAFF
TGTGCCAGCAGCTTTCGGACAGGGCTGAACACTGAAGCTTTCTTT
>-|TRBD2|TRBJ2-1|TRBV5-4
CASSSKREGLDEQFF
TGTGCCAGCAGCAGTAAGCGGGAGGGCCTAGATGAGCAGTTCTTC
>-|TRBD1|TRBJ2-7|TRBV30
CAWSVRDRAYEQYF
TGTGCCTGGAGTGTACGGGACAGAGCCTACGAGCAGTACTTC
>-|-|TRBJ2-1|TRBV30
CAWAGTTIYNEQFF
TGTGCCTGGGCGGGGACCACGATATACAATGAGCAGTTCTTC
>-|-|TRBJ1-4|TRBV10-2
CASRTNEKLFF
TGCGCGTCCCGAACTAATGAAAAACTGTTTTTT
>-|TRBD1|TRBJ2-7|TRBV19
CASSTQQGANYEQYF
TGTGCCAGTAGTACCCAACAGGGGGCAAACTACGAGCAGTACTTC
>-|-|TRBJ2-3|TRBV10-2
CASSDGGNPTDTQYF
TGCGCCAGCAGTGATGGCGGGAACCCCACAGATACGCAGTATTTT
>-|TRBD1|TRBJ1-1|TRBV7-9
CASSHPGGMNTEAFF
TGTGCCAGCAGCCATCCAGGGGGCATGAACACTGAAGCTTTCTTT
>once|TRBD2|TRBJ2-5|TRBV11-2
CASSLSRGGTGTQYF
TGTGCCAGCAGCTTATCTCGGGGGGGTACTGGGACCCAGTACTTC
>-|-|TRBJ2-3|TRBV7-2
CASSLMAEGTQYF
TGTGCCAGCAGCTTAATGGCGGAGGGTACGCAGTATTTT
>-|-|TRBJ2-1|TRBV28
CASRGGLKEGFLFF
TGTGCCAGCAGGGGGGGTCTAAAGGAAGGGTTTCTGTTCTTC
>-|-|TRBJ1-5|TRBV28
CASSFGGGGQPQHF
TGTGCCAGCAGTTTCGGTGGGGGGGGGCAGCCCCAGCATTTT
>-|-|TRBJ2-7|TRBV18
CASSAASGSYEQYF
TGTGCCAGCTCAGCTGCGAGCGGCTCCTACGAGCAGTACTTC
>-|-|TRBJ2-2|TRBV7-2
CASSLAGKAGELFF
TGTGCCAGCAGCTTGGCAGGGAAGGCCGGGGAGCTGTTTTTT
>-|TRBD1|TRBJ1-1|TRBV9
CASSSTGVYGNTEAFF
TGTGCCAGCAGCTCGACAGGGGTTTACGGGAACACTGAAGCTTTCTTT
>once|-|TRBJ2-4|TRBV4-1
CASSQGAGRTKTILAKNIQYF
TGCGCCAGCAGCCAAGGTGCGGGCAGGACGAAAACCATCCTAGCCAAAAACATTCAGTACTTC
>once|-|TRBJ2-7|TRBV7-9
CASSLSWEQYF
TGTGCCAGCAGCTTAAGCTGGGAGCAGTACTTC
>-|TRBD2|TRBJ2-3|TRBV30
CAWNSGGGGLQEQYF
TGTGCCTGGAACAGCGGGGGTGGGGGTCTCCAAGAGCAGTATTTT
>once|TRBD2|TRBJ2-6|TRBV19
CASSASTLAVRSGANVLTF
TGTGCCAGTAGTGCCTCGACACTAGCGGTCCGCTCTGGGGCCAACGTCCTGACTTTC
>-|TRBD2|TRBJ2-7|TRBV29-1
CSVGDGGYEQYF
TGCAGCGTGGGGGACGGGGGGTACGAGCAGTACTTC
>-|TRBD2|TRBJ2-7|TRBV11-3
CASSFEREGRSDCSYEQYF
TGTGCCAGCAGCTTTGAGCGGGAGGGCCGCTCTGATTGCTCCTACGAGCAGTACTTC
>-|-|TRBJ1-1|TRBV7-9
CASSLRTNEAFF
TGTGCCAGCAGCTTACGGACTAATGAAGCTTTCTTT
>-|-|TRBJ2-1|TRBV7-4
CASTSGGTLAYNEQFF
TGTGCCAGCACCTCAGGCGGGACGCTGGCCTACAATGAGCAGTTCTTC
>-|TRBD2|TRBJ2-7|TRBV9
CASSVGTSGRDEQYF
TGTGCCAGCAGCGTCGGGACTAGCGGGAGGGACGAGCAGTACTTC
>few|-|TRBJ1-1|TRBV4-1
CASSQMGNEAFF
TGCGCCAGCAGCCAAATGGGCAACGAAGCTTTCTTT
>-|TRBD2|TRBJ2-3|TRBV10-1
CASSDIGTSGSRASDTQYF
TGCGCCAGCAGTGATATAGGGACTAGCGGGAGCAGAGCTTCAGATACGCAGTATTTT
>-|-|TRBJ2-3|TRBV19
CASSEDRTDTQYF
TGTGCCAGTAGTGAAGATCGGACAGATACGCAGTATTTT
>-|-|TRBJ2-5|TRBV5-1
CASSRLTGIQETQYF
TGCGCCAGCAGCAGGCTTACAGGGATACAAGAGACCCAGTACTTC
>few|-|TRBJ2-7|TRBV19
CASSIRDEQYF
TGTGCCAGTAGTATACGGGACGAGCAGTACTTC
>-|-|TRBJ1-2|TRBV6-5
CASRRSTGGDGYTF
TGTGCCAGCAGAAGGTCCACCGGCGGGGATGGCTACACCTTC
>-|-|TRBJ2-5|TRBV28
CASSPPKETQYF
TGTGCCAGCAGCCCCCCCAAAGAGACCCAGTACTTC
>-|TRBD1|TRBJ1-4|TRBV6-6
CASSYSKGQAFEKLFF
TGTGCCAGCAGTTACTCGAAGGGACAGGCGTTTGAAAAACTGTTTTTT
>-|-|TRBJ2-3|TRBV5-4
CASSLAGDTQYF
TGTGCCAGCAGCTTAGCGGGCGATACGCAGTATTTT
>-|-|TRBJ2-7|TRBV28
CASSLGRSYEQYF
TGTGCCAGCAGTTTAGGGAGAAGCTACGAGCAGTACTTC
>-|-|TRBJ1-4|TRBV5-6
CASSLRGGEEKLFF
TGTGCCAGCAGCTTGCGGGGGGGCGAGGAAAAACTGTTTTTT
>once|TRBD1|TRBJ2-3|TRBV7-6
CASSAPGQGATDTQYF
TGTGCCAGCAGCGCCCCGGGACAGGGGGCAACAGATACGCAGTATTTT
>-|-|TRBJ2-4|TRBV6-5
CASRNRVDIQYF
TGTGCCAGCAGAAACAGGGTTGACATTCAGTACTTC
>-|TRBD1|TRBJ1-1|TRBV6-5
CASTKDRGNTEAFF
TGTGCCAGCACAAAGGACAGGGGGAACACTGAAGCTTTCTTT
>-|TRBD1|TRBJ1-1|TRBV9
CASSAGTGGGRTEAFF
TGTGCCAGCAGCGCCGGGACAGGGGGCGGTCGAACTGAAGCTTTCTTT